The entry that follows covers one TCR beta chain sequence. What it recognizes is unknown. The sample originates from a study of immune evolution from preneoplasia to lung adenocarcinoma. The study, taken as a whole, reports: From normal lung to invasive adenocarcinoma, top clone frequencies appeared to decrease.

Generated by immunoSEQ multiplex PCR, the TCRdb table keeps only in-frame clones and is missing some. The sample includes 4,800 or so clones, approximately 85% of them seen just once. Sequencing input: FFPE atypical adenomatous hyperplasia tissue from the lung. Regarding subset: atypical adenomatous hyperplasia (AAH), lung preneoplasia. The origin of this receptor is a person in their 70s with lung adenocarcinoma.

The CDR3 DNA follows: TGTGCCAGCAAGGCAGGGGGATTATCGGGCACTGAAGCTTTCTTT. Its protein is CASKAGGLSGTEAFF. J is TRBJ1-1 and V is TRBV14, with TRBD1 matching over 7 bases. Trimming at V came to 7 bases and at J to 4 bases, leaving 12 bases not matched to a gene. There are 15 residues in the CDR3. Germline CDR1 reads SGHDN; CDR2 reads FVKESK. The full variable domain, with the rest looked up from reference TRBV14 and TRBJ1-1, is EAGVTQFPSHSVIEKGQTVTLRCDPISGHDNLYWYRRVMGKEIKFLLHFVKESKQDESGMPNNRFLAERTGGTYSTLKVQPAELEDSGVYFCASKAGGLSGTEAFFGQGTRLTVV.